This T cell receptor (beta chain) stems from a study of blood T cell repertoires in COVID-19. Study context: Researchers got acute and convalescent COVID-19 samples from the United States, Italy and Spain.

Original data processing: It was from reference gene primer amplification that nucleated cell counts were estimated. Some clones are missing from TCRdb's copy, which holds only in-frame ones; the method was immunoSEQ multiplex PCR. V and J calls and clone size are as listed in that table; D and trimming were resolved from the DNA. This sample has about 180,000 clones; roughly nine tenths occur once, and the top ten carry about 0.54%. The V end was cut by 5 bases, the J end by 4 bases, with 17 bases between. This CDR3 comprises 15 residues. Germline V CDR1 and CDR2: SGHTA, FQGNSA. The sample taken for sequencing was peripheral blood. The receptor was isolated from a man between 50 and 59 years old with acute or convalescent COVID-19. The chain has TRBV7-2 and TRBJ1-2; D may be TRBD1 (6 bases). The CDR3 DNA follows: TGTGCCAGCAGCACTCGGGGGGGCCTACTCTATGGCTACACCTTC. It is translated as CASSTRGGLLYGYTF.